This TCR beta chain was observed in a study of T cell responses to AZD1222 COVID-19 vaccine. Findings and caveats of the study: Sampled repertoires all dated from after the peak T cell response. When two AZD1222 doses had been given, Spike-specific TCR breadth and depth rose. Donors in the cohort were predominantly white British and more often female, and clonal diversity was possibly underestimated.

Comments on this clone: Its specificity is unknown.

Produced via immunoSEQ multiplex PCR; TCRdb's table is partial and in-frame only. The table lists 120,000 to 150,000 clones, around 88% of them singletons. Per germline, CDR1 LNHDA and CDR2 SQIVND (reference sequence). Trimming stripped 3 bases from V and 7 bases from J, with 7 bases between. The CDR3 consists of 12 residues. The clonotype was recovered from an adult in good health. Here the sequenced sample was peripheral blood, taken on day 0 of AZD1222 vaccination. The rearrangement links TRBV19 to TRBJ1-5, with D hard to call. CDR3 in amino acids: CASSIGEQPQHF. The CDR3 DNA follows: TGTGCCAGTAGTATTGGGGAACAGCCCCAGCATTTT. The full variable domain, with the rest looked up from reference TRBV19 and TRBJ1-5, is DGGITQSPKYLFRKEGQNVTLSCEQNLNHDAMYWYRQDPGQGLRLIYYSQIVNDFQKGDIAEGYSVSREKKESFPLTVTSAQKNPTAFYLCASSIGEQPQHFGDGTRLSIL.